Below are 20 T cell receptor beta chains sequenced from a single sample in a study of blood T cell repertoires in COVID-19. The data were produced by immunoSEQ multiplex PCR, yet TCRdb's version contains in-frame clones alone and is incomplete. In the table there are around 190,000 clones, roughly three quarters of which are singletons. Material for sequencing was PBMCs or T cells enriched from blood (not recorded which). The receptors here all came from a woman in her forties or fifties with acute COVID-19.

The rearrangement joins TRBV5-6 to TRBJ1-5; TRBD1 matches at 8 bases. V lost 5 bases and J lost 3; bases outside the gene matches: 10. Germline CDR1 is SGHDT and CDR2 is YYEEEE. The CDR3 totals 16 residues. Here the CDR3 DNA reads TGTGCCAGCAGTCCTATGACAGGGGCCACCAATCAGCCCCAGCATTTT. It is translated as CASSPMTGATNQPQHF.

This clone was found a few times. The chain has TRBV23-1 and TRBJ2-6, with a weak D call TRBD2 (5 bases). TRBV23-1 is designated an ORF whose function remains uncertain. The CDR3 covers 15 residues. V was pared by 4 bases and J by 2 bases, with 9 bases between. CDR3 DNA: TGCGCCAGCAGTCTAGGAGGCCCTGGGGCCAACGTCCTGACTTTC. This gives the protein CASSLGGPGANVLTF.

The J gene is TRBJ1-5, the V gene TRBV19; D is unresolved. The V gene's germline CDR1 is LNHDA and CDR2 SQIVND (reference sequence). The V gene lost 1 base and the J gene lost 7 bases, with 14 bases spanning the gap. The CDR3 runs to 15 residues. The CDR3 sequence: CASSIGRGFEQPQHF. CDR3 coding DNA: TGTGCCAGTAGTATAGGAAGAGGGTTCGAGCAGCCCCAGCATTTT.

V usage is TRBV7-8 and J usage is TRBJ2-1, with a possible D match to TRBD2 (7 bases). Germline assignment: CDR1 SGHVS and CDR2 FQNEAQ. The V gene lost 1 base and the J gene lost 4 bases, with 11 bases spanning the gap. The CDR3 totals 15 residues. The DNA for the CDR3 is TGTGCCAGCAGCTTAGGCGGGGGCCTGTACAATGAGCAGTTCTTC. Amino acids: CASSLGGGLYNEQFF. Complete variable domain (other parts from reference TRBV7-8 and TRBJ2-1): GAGVSQSPRYKVAKRGQDVALRCDPISGHVSLFWYQQALGQGPEFLTYFQNEAQLDKSGLPSDRFFAERPEGSVSTLKIQRTQQEDSAVYLCASSLGGGLYNEQFFGPGTRLTVL.

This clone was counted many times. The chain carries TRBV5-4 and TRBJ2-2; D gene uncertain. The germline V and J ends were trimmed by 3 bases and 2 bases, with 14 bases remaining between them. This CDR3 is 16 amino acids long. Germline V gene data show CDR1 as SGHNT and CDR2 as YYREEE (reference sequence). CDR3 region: CASSSEQSFNTGELFF. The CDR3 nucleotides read TGTGCCAGCAGCTCCGAACAGAGTTTCAACACCGGGGAGCTGTTTTTT.

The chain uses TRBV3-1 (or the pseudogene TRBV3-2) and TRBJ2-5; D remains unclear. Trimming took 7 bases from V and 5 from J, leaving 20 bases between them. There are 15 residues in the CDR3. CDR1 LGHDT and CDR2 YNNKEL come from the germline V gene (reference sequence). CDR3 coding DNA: TGTGCCAGCACCCGGCCGGGTGACCCTCCCGAGACCCAGTACTTC. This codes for CASTRPGDPPETQYF.

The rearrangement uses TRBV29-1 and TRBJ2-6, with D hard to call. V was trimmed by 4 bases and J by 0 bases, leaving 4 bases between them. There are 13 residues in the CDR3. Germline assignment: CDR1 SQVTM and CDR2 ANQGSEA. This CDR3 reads CSVALSGANVLTF. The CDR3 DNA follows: TGCAGCGTTGCCCTCTCTGGGGCCAACGTCCTGACTTTC.

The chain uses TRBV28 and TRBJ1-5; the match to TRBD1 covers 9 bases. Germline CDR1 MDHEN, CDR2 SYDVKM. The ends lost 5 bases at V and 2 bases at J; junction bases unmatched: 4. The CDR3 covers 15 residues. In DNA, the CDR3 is TGTGCCAGCAGTAAAAGACAGGGGGGCAATCAGCCCCAGCATTTT. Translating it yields CASSKRQGGNQPQHF. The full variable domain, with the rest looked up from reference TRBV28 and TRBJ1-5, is DVKVTQSSRYLVKRTGEKVFLECVQDMDHENMFWYRQDPGLGLRLIYFSYDVKMKEKGDIPEGYSVSREKKERFSLILESASTNQTSMYLCASSKRQGGNQPQHFGDGTRLSIL.

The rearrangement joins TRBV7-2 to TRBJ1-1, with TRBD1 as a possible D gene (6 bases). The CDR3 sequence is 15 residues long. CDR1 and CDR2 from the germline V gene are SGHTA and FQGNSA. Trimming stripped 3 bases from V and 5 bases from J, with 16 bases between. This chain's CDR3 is CASSFSLQQGTEAFF. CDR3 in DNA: TGTGCCAGCAGCTTTTCCCTACAACAGGGTACTGAAGCTTTCTTT. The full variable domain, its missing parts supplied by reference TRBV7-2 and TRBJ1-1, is GAGVSQSPSNKVTEKGKDVELRCDPISGHTALYWYRQSLGQGLEFLIYFQGNSAPDKSGLPSDRFSAERTGGSVSTLTIQRTQQEDSAVYLCASSFSLQQGTEAFFGQGTRLTVV.

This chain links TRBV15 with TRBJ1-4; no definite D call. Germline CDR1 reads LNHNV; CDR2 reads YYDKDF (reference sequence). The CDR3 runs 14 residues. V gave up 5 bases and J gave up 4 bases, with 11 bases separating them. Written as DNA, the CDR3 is TGTGCCACCAGCCTCGGGGAGGGTAATGAAAAACTGTTTTTT. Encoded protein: CATSLGEGNEKLFF. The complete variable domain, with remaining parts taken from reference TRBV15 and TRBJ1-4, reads DAMVIQNPRYQVTQFGKPVTLSCSQTLNHNVMYWYQQKSSQAPKLLFHYYDKDFNNEADTPDNFQSRRPNTSFCFLDIRSPGLGDTAMYLCATSLGEGNEKLFFGSGTQLSVL.

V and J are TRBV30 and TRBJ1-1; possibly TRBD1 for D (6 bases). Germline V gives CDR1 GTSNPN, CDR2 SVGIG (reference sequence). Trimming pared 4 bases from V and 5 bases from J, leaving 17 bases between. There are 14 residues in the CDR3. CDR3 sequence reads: CAWMWGAGGTEAFF. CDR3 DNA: TGTGCCTGGATGTGGGGGGCGGGAGGTACTGAAGCTTTCTTT.

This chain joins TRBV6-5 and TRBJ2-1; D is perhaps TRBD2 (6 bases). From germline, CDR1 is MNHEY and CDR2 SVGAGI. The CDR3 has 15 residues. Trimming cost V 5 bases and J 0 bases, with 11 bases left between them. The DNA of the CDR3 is TGTGCCAGCAGTCGCGGTAGCGGCTCCTACAATGAGCAGTTCTTC. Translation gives CASSRGSGSYNEQFF.

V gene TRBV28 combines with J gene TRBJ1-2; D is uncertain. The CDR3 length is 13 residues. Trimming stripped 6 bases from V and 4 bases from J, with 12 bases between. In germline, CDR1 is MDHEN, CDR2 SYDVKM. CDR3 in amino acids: CASSPGDRYGYTF. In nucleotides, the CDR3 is TGTGCCAGCAGCCCCGGGGATCGCTATGGCTACACCTTC.

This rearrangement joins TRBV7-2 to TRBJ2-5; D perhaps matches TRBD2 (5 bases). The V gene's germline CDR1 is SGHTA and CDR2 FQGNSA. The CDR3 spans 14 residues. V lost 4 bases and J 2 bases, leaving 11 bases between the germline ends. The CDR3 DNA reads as TGTGCCAGCAGCTATAGCGAGGCTCAAGAGACCCAGTACTTC. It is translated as CASSYSEAQETQYF. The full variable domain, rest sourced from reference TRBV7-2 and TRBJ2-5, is GAGVSQSPSNKVTEKGKDVELRCDPISGHTALYWYRQSLGQGLEFLIYFQGNSAPDKSGLPSDRFSAERTGGSVSTLTIQRTQQEDSAVYLCASSYSEAQETQYFGPGTRLLVL.

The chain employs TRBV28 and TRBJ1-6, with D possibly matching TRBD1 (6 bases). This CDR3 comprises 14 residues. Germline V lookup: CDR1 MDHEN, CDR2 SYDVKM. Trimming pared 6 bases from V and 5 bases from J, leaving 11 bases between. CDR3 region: CASSPDRNNSPLHF. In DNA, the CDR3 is TGTGCCAGCAGCCCTGACAGGAATAATTCACCCCTCCACTTT.

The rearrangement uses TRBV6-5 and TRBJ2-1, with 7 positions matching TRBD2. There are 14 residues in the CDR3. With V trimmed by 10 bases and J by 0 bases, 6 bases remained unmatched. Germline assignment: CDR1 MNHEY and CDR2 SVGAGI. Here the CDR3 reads CATSRGSSYNEQFF. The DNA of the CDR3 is TGTGCCACCTCTCGCGGGAGCTCCTACAATGAGCAGTTCTTC.

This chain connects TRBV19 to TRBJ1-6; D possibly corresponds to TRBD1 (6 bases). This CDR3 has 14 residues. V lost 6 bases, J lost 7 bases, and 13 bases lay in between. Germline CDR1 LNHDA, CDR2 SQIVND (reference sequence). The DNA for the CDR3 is TGTGCCAGTAGCCCTGGGACACGAAATTCACCCCTCCACTTT. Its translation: CASSPGTRNSPLHF.

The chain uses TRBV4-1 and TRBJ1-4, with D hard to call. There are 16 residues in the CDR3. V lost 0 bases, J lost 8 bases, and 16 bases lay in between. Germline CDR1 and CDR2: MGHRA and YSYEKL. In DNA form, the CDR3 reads TGCGCCAGCAGCCAAGATCCCCCACTCGGAGCCGAAAAACTGTTTTTT. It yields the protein CASSQDPPLGAEKLFF.

The CDR3 DNA reads as TGTGCCAGCAGCCAAACAGGGGAAGCCCAGCCCCAGCATTTT. Its protein is CASSQTGEAQPQHF. The V gene is TRBV28, the J gene TRBJ1-5; 7 bases match TRBD1. The CDR3 loop spans 14 amino acids. Germline trimming cut 6 bases from V and 7 bases from J; bases unmatched to any gene: 9. Germline V gene data show CDR1 as MDHEN and CDR2 as SYDVKM.

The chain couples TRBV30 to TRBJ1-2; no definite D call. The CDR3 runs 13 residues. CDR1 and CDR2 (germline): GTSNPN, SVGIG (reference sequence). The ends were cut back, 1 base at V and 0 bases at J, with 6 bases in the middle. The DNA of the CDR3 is TGTGCCTGGAGTGGGAGAACTAACTATGGCTACACCTTC. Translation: CAWSGRTNYGYTF. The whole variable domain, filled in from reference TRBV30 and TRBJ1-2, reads SQTIHQWPATLVQPVGSPLSLECTVEGTSNPNLYWYRQAAGRGLQLLFYSVGIGQISSEVPQNLSASRPQDRQFILSSKKLLLSDSGFYLCAWSGRTNYGYTFGSGTRLTVV.